This T cell receptor beta chain emerged from a study of T cell repertoires in cytomegalovirus infection. MiXCR, applied by TCRdb to the reads, yields one record per CDR3 protein. The sample has roughly 350,000 distinct CDR3 sequences, roughly 34% seen once; the top ten hold roughly 13%. In the case of this clonotype: Its antigen is undetermined.

The V and J ends lost 5 bases and 0 bases respectively, with 13 bases between them. Germline V gene data show CDR1 as MNHEY and CDR2 as SVGAGI. The CDR3 spans 15 residues. The rearrangement links TRBV6-5 to TRBJ1-1, with D perhaps TRBD1 (5 bases). The clonotype comes from a human donor in good health (CMV status not recorded). Some clones in this sample may be carry-over from other donors' samples. Sequences were derived from cultured PBMCs, sampled from culture after CMV antigen stimulation. The CDR3 DNA is TGTGCCAGCAGTCCTTGGACACCCTTGAACACTGAAGCTTTCTTT. This translates into CASSPWTPLNTEAFF.